This T cell receptor (beta chain) was recovered during a study of post-analysis software for immune sequencing data. On the study more broadly: The courses of disease that were included comprised relapsing-remitting, secondary progressive and progressive-relapsing multiple sclerosis. Overall study findings and caveats: In multiple sclerosis, normalized Chao1 diversity was significantly below that of controls. Higher frequency in patients than in controls was seen for about five TRBV segments, with TRBV5-6, TRBV5-1 and TRBV20-1 among them.

Presence of unique molecular identifiers characterized the TCR beta cDNA libraries. When roughly 0.9 to 10 million T cells were used, they gave approximately 450,000 cDNA molecules. Each CDR3 protein is one row after TCRdb ran MiXCR on the PCR reads. This sample has 650,000 to 850,000 distinct CDR3 sequences, with around 50% found just once. This CDR3 is built from 11 residues. V gave up 6 bases and J gave up 5 bases, with 7 bases separating them. This clonotype was seen a few times. Its antigen is not identified. J is TRBJ2-5 and V is TRBV12-3 or TRBV12-4; a possible D gene is TRBD2 (5 bases). The sequenced sample consisted of blood. This TCR came from a girl aged 5-17 years with multiple sclerosis. The CDR3 loop is CASRQRETQYF. The CDR3 bases are TGTGCCAGCAGACAGCGGGAGACCCAGTACTTC.